This T cell receptor (beta chain) comes out of a study of read filtering for tumor transcriptome and immune sequencing. Study overall: DNase treatment preceded whole-transcriptome library preparation.

Molecular barcoded adaptors covering alpha/delta and beta/gamma chains were used on roughly 370 ng RNA. One entry per CDR3 protein, called by TCRdb with MiXCR from the reads. The table lists around 130,000 distinct CDR3 sequences, around 14% of them singletons. Note on this clonotype: No antigen is known for it. One end of the junction is discordant with germline, which a read error may explain.

This CDR3 spans 15 amino acids. Per the germline V gene, CDR1 is SEHNR and CDR2 is FQNEAQ (reference sequence). General study results and limits: IR-seq captured clonotypes deeper and more reliably than RNA-seq. In IR-seq, single-read clonotypes were roughly 82% of clonotypes but 3.5% to 4% of reads.

The sample consisted of a population of CD138-negative cells sorted from bone marrow. The receptor comes from a donor aged 40 or older with multiple myeloma. The chain joins TRBV7-9 to TRBJ1-3, with D unresolved. CDR3 coding DNA: TGTGCCAGCAGCTTAGATCGAAACTCTGGAAACACCATGTATTTT. Translated, it gives CASSLDRNSGNTMYF.